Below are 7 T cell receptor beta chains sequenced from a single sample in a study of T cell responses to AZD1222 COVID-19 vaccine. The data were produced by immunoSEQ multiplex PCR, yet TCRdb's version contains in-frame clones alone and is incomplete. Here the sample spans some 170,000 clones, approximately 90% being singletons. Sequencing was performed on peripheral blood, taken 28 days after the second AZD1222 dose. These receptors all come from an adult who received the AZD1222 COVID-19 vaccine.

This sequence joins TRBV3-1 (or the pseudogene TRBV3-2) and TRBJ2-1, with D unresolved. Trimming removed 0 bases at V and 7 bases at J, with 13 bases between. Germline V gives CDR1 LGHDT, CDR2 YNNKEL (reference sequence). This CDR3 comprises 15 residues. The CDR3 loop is CASSQDGSRLNEQFF. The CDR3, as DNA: TGTGCCAGCAGCCAAGATGGGTCCAGGCTGAATGAGCAGTTCTTC.

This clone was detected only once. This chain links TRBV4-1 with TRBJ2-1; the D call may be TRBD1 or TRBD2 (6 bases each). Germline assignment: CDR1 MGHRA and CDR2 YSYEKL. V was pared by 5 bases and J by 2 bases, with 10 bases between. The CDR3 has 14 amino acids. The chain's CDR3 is CASSIGGTYNEQFF. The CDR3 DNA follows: TGCGCCAGCAGCATCGGGGGCACCTACAATGAGCAGTTCTTC.

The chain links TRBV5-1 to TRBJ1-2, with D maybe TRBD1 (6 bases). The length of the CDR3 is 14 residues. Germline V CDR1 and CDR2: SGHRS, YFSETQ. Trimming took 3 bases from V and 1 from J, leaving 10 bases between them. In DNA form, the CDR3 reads TGCGCCAGCAGCTCCCAGGGGTTTAACTATGGCTACACCTTC. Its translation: CASSSQGFNYGYTF. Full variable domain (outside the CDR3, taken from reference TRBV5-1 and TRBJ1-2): KAGVTQTPRYLIKTRGQQVTLSCSPISGHRSVSWYQQTPGQGLQFLFEYFSETQRNKGNFPGRFSGRQFSNSRSEMNVSTLELGDSALYLCASSSQGFNYGYTFGSGTRLTVV.

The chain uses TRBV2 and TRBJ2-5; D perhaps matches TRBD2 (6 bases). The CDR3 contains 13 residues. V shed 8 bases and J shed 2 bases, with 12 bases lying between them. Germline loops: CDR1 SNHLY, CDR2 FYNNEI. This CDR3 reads CASGRDLQETQYF. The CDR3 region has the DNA TGTGCCAGCGGCCGGGACTTACAAGAGACCCAGTACTTC.

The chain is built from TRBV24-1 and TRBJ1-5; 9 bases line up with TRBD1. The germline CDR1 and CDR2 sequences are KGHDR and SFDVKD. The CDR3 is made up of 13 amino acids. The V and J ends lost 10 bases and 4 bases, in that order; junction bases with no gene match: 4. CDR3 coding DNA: TGTGCCACTACCGGGACAGGGAATCAGCCCCAGCATTTT. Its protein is CATTGTGNQPQHF.

CDR3 DNA sequence: TGTGCCAGCAGTGAAGTCCGGTTCTATGGCTACACCTTC. The encoded protein is CASSEVRFYGYTF. The chain recombines TRBV2 with TRBJ1-2; D gene uncertain. Germline V gene sequence: CDR1 SNHLY, CDR2 FYNNEI. With 1 base removed from V and 4 bases from J, the gap between germline ends came to 7 bases. This CDR3 is built from 13 residues.

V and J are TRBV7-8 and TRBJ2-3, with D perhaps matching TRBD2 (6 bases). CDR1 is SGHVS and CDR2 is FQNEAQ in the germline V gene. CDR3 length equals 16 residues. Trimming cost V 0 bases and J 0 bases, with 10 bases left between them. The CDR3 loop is CASSLARGTSTDTQYF. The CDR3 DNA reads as TGTGCCAGCAGCTTAGCGCGGGGTACAAGCACAGATACGCAGTATTTT.